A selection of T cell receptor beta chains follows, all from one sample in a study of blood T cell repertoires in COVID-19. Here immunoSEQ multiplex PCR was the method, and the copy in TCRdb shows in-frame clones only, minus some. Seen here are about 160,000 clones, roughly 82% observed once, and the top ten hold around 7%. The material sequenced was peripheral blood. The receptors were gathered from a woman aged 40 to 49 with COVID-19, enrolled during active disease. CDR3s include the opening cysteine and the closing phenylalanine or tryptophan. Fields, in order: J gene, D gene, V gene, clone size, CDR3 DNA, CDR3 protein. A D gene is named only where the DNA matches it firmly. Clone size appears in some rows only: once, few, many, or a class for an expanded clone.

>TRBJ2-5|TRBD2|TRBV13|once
TGTGCCAGCAGCCCGAGAGGCGGGAGGGGGGAGACCCAGTACTTC
CASSPRGGRGETQYF
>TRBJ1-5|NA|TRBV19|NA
TGTGCCAGTAGTATAGTCGGACAGTCTCGCAATCAGCCCCAGCATTTT
CASSIVGQSRNQPQHF
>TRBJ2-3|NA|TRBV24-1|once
TGTGCCACCAGTGATGCGGGACTCACCTTGGGCACAGATACGCAGTATTTT
CATSDAGLTLGTDTQYF
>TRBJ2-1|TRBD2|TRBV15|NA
TGTGCCACCAGCAGAACTAGGACTAGCGGGAGGCTGGCTGAGCAGTTCTTC
CATSRTRTSGRLAEQFF
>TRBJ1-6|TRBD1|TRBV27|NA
TGTGCCAGCAGTAATACTCCGGGACAGACGCGAAGGTCACCCCTCCACTTT
CASSNTPGQTRRSPLHF
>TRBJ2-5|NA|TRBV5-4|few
TGTGCCAGCACCGCAGGGTTCGGTGAAGAGACCCAGTACTTC
CASTAGFGEETQYF
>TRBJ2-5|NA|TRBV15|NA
TGTGCCACCAGCAGAGCCGGAGAGACCCAGTACTTC
CATSRAGETQYF
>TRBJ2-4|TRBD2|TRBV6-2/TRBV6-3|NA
TGTGCCAGCAGTTACCCCTCGACGCTAGCGGGGGGCTCTCTAGCCAAAAACATTCAGTACTTC
CASSYPSTLAGGSLAKNIQYF
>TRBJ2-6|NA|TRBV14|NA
TGTGCCAGCAGCCTCGACTTAGGACAGACCTCTGGGGCCAACGTCCTGACTTTC
CASSLDLGQTSGANVLTF
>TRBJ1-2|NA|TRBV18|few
TGTGCCAGCTCACCGGACGTCGGGGTCTCTGGCTACACCTTC
CASSPDVGVSGYTF
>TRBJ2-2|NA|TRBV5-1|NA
TGCGCCAGCAGCTTCTTAGTCACCGGGGAGCTGTTTTTT
CASSFLVTGELFF
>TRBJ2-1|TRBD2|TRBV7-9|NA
TGTGCCAGCAGCTTACCTAGCGGGCCAAACAATGAGCAGTTCTTC
CASSLPSGPNNEQFF
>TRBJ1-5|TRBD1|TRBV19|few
TGTGCCAGTAGCACGGGGACAGGTGGAACGATGGCCCAGCATTTT
CASSTGTGGTMAQHF
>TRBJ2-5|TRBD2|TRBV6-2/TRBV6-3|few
TGTGCCAGCAGTTACGGTGGTTCCCGGACTAGCGGAGAGACCCAGTACTTC
CASSYGGSRTSGETQYF
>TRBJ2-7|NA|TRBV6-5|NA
TGTGCCAGCAGGCTGACTAGTCTATCCTACGAGCAGTACTTC
CASRLTSLSYEQYF